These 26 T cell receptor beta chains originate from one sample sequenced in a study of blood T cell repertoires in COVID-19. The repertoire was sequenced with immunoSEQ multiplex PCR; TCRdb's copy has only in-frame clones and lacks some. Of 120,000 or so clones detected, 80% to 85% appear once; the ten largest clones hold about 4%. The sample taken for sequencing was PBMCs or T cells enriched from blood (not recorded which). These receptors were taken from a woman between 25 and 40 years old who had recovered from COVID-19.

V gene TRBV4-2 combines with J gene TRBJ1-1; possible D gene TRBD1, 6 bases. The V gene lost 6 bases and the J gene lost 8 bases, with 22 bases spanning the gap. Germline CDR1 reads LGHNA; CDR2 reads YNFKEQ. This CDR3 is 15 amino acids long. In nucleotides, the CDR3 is TGTGCCAGCAGGAAGGCCGGGGGGGGCCTAGAGGAAGCTTTCTTT. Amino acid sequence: CASRKAGGGLEEAFF.

This CDR3 is CASSVHRSMNTEAFF. The CDR3 nucleotides read TGTGCCAGTAGTGTCCACAGGTCCATGAACACTGAAGCTTTCTTT. V and J are TRBV19 and TRBJ1-1; perhaps TRBD1 as D (5 bases). V was clipped by 5 bases and J by 0 bases, with 13 bases between them. This CDR3 region has 15 residues. CDR1 is LNHDA, CDR2 SQIVND, per germline (reference sequence).

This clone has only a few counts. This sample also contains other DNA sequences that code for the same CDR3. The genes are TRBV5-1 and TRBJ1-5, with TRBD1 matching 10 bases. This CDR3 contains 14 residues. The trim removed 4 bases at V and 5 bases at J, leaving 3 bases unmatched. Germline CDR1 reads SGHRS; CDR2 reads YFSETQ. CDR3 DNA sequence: TGCGCCAGCAGCCTCGGACAGGGGGATCAGCCCCAGCATTTT. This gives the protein CASSLGQGDQPQHF.

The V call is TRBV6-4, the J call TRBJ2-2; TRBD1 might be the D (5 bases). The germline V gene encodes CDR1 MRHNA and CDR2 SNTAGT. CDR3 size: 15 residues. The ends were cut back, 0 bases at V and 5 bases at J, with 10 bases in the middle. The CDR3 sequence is CASSDSWQGTGELFF. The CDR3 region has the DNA TGTGCCAGCAGTGACTCATGGCAGGGAACCGGGGAGCTGTTTTTT.

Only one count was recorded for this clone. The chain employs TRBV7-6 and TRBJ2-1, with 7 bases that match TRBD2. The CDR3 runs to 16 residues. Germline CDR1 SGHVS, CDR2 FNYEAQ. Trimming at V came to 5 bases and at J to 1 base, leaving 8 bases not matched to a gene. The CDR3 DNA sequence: TGTGCCAGCAGCCTACTCCCGGGGGGATCCTACAATGAGCAGTTCTTC. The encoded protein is CASSLLPGGSYNEQFF.

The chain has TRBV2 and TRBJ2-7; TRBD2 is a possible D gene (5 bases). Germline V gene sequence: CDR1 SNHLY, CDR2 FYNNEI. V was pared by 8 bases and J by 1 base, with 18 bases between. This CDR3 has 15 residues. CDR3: CASGGRAGLSYEQYF. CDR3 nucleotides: TGTGCCAGCGGAGGCCGGGCAGGATTATCCTACGAGCAGTACTTC.

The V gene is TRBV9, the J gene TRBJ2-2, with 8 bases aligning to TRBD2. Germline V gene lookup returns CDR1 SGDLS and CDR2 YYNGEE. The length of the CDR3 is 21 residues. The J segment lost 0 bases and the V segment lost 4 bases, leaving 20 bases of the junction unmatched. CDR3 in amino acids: CASSHLLAGPSPYANTGELFF. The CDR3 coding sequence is TGTGCCAGCAGCCACCTCTTAGCGGGACCCAGCCCATACGCGAACACCGGGGAGCTGTTTTTT.

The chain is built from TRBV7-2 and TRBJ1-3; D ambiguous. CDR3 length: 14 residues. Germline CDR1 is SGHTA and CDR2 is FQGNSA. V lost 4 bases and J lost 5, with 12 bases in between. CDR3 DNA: TGTGCCAGCAGCTCGGTCGGGTTAAGAAACACCATATATTTT. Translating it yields CASSSVGLRNTIYF.

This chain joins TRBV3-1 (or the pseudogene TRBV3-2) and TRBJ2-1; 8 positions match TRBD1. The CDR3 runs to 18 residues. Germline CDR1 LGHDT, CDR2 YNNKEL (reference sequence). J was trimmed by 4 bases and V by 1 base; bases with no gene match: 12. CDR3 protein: CASSQAAAGTGPYNEQFF. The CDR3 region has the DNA TGTGCCAGCAGCCAAGCTGCGGCCGGGACAGGTCCGTACAATGAGCAGTTCTTC.

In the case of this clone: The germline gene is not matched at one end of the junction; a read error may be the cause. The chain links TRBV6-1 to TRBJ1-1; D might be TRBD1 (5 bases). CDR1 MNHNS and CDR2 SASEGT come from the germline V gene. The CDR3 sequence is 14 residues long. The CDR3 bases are TGTGCCAGCAGCGAAGGGGTGAGGTTTGCTGAAGCTTTCTTT. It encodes CASSEGVRFAEAFF.

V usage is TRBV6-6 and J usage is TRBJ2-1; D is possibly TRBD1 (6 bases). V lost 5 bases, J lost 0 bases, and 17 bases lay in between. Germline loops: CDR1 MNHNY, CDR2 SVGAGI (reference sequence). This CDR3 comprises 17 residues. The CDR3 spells CASSQTGKTSSYNEQFF. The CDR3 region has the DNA TGTGCCAGCAGTCAAACAGGGAAGACGAGCTCCTACAATGAGCAGTTCTTC.

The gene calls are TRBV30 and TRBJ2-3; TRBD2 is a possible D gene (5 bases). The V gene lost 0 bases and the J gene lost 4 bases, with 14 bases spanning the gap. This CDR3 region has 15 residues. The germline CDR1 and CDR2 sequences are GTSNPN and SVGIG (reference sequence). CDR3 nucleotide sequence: TGTGCCTGGAGTGTCCTCGCCGGGGTCGCAGATACGCAGTATTTT. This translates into CAWSVLAGVADTQYF.

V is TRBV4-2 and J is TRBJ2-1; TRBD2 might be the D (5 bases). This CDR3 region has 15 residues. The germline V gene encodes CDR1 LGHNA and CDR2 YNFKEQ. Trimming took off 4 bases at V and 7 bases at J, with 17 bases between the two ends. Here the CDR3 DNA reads TGTGCCAGCAGCCCCCGGGGAGCCATACTTAATGAGCAGTTCTTC. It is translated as CASSPRGAILNEQFF.

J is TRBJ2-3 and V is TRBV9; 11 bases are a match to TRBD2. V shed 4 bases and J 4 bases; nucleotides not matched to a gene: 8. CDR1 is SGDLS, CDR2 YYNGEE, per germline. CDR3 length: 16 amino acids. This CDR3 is CASSYHGTSGADTQYF. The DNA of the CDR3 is TGTGCCAGCAGCTACCATGGGACTAGCGGTGCAGATACGCAGTATTTT.

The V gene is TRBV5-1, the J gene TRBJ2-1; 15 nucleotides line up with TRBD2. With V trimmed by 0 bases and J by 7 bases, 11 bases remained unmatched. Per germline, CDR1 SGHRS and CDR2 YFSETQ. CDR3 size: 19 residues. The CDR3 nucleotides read TGCGCCAGCAGCTTGGTTGCCCGCGGGACTAGCGGGAGGACGAATGAGCAGTTCTTC. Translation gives CASSLVARGTSGRTNEQFF.

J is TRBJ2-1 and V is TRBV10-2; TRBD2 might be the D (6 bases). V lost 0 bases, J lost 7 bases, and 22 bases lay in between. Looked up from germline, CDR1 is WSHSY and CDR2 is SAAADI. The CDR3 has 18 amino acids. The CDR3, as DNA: TGCGCCAGCAGTGAGTCGAGTCTGCGGGACCCCAAGAGGAATGAGCAGTTCTTC. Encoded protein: CASSESSLRDPKRNEQFF.

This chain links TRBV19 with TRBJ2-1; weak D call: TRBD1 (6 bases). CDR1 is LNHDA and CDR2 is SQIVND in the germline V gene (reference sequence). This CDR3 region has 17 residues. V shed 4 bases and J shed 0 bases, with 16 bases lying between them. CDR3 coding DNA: TGTGCCAGTAGTACCCTGACAGGATCGAGCTCCTACAATGAGCAGTTCTTC. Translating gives CASSTLTGSSSYNEQFF.

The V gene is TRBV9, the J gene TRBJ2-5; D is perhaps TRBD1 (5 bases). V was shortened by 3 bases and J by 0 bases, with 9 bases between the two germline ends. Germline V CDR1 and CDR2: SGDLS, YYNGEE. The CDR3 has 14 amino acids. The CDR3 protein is CASSASTDQETQYF. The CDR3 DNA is TGTGCCAGCAGCGCCTCGACAGACCAAGAGACCCAGTACTTC.

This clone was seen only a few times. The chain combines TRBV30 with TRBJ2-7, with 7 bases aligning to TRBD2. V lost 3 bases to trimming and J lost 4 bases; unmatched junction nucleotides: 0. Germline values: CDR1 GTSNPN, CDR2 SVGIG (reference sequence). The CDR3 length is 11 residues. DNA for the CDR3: TGTGCCTGGAGGCGGGAGTACGAGCAGTACTTC. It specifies CAWRREYEQYF.

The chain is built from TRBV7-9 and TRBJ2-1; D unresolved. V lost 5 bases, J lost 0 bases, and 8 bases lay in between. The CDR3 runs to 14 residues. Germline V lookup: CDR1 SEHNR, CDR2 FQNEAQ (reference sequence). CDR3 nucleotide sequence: TGTGCCAGCAGCCCCCCGAGCTCCTACAATGAGCAGTTCTTC. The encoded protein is CASSPPSSYNEQFF.

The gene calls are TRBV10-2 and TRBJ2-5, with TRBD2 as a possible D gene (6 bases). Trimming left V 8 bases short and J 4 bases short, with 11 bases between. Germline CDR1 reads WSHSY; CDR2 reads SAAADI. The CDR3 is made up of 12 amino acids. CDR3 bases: TGCGCCAGCGGGAGGATTCGAGAGACCCAGTACTTC. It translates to CASGRIRETQYF.

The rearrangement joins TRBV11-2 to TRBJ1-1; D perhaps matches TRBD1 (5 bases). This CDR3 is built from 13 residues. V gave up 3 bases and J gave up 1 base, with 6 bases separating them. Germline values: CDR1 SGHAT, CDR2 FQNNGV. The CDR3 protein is CASSLGGNTEAFF. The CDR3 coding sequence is TGTGCCAGCAGCTTGGGGGGGAACACTGAAGCTTTCTTT.

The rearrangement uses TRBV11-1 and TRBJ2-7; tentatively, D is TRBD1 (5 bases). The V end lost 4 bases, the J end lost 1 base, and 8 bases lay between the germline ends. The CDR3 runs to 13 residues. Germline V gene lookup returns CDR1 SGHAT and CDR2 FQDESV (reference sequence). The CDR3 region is CASSSPGSYEQYF. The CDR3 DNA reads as TGTGCCAGCAGCTCACCAGGGTCCTACGAGCAGTACTTC.

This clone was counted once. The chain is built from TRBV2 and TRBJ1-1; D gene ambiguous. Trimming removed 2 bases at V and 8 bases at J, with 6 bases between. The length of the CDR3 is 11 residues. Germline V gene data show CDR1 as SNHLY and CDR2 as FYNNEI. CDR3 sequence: CASSEWQEAFF. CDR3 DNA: TGTGCCAGCAGTGAATGGCAGGAAGCTTTCTTT.

CDR3 DNA sequence: TGTGCCAGCAGCTCCTGGGGGACTAGCGGCGCCGGGGAGCTGTTTTTT. As protein: CASSSWGTSGAGELFF. The chain recombines TRBV7-3 with TRBJ2-2; 11 bases are a match to TRBD2. V lost 4 bases, J lost 6 bases, and 7 bases stayed unmatched. The CDR3 contains 16 residues. Looked up from germline, CDR1 is SGHTA and CDR2 is FQGTGA.

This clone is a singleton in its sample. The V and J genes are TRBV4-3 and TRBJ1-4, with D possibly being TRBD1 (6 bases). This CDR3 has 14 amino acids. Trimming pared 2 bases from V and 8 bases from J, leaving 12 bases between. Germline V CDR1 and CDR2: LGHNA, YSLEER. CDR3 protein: CASSQLGAGEKLFF. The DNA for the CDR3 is TGCGCCAGCAGCCAATTGGGGGCAGGGGAAAAACTGTTTTTT.